What follows is one TCR beta chain and its context. This clone's antigen is unknown. No base quality information exists; no much larger clone differs at one position. This sample stems from a study of PD-1 blockade in classical Hodgkin lymphoma (dated by TCRdb to the early 2020s). Study-level background: Nivolumab dosing was 3 mg/kg intravenously every 2 weeks, continuing until either disease progression or unacceptable toxicity. To define a peripheral blood immune signature of response to PD-1 blockade in classical Hodgkin lymphoma, the study combined TCR beta sequencing with CyTOF. Findings and caveats that apply to the study as a whole: Only a single clinical trial cohort was studied, and what caused the repertoire differences, possibly disease activity or prior therapy, remained undefined. Patients starting nivolumab less than 1 year after ASCT had lower diversity and were excluded from later analyses to avoid confounding by immune reconstitution. Baseline TCR diversity was reported to be lower in newly diagnosed patients than in healthy donors, and even lower in relapsed/refractory patients. Baseline diversity similar to that of newly diagnosed patients was observed in trial patients achieving complete response, whereas significantly lower diversity was observed in partial responders and progressors. A significant rise by C4D1 was seen in CD4+ but not CD8+ TCR diversity (p=0.0027 vs p=0.16), with the rise being most apparent in complete responders (p=0.02).

From the cysteine through the phenylalanine, the CDR3 covers 13 amino acids. Only CDR3 DNA remains: 39 bases, in frame from the first base. Taken from the germline V gene, the CDR1 and CDR2 loops are MNHEY and SVGAGI. The junction carries 11 bases between V and J, which are trimmed by 6 bases and 3 bases respectively. Genomic DNA was isolated using the Qiagen DNeasy kit from unsorted PBMCs as well as from negatively selected CD4+ and CD8+ fractions. TCR beta CDR3 regions were amplified by immunoSEQ multiplex PCR using primers annealing to V and J segments. A synthetic immune receptor repertoire was used to minimize amplification bias, and any remaining bias was removed computationally after sequencing. Regarding the original processing steps: Custom Python scripts were used to quantify repertoire diversity as the Shannon entropy index. Unsorted, CD4+ and CD8+ repertoires were examined separately, except in combined analyses, for which CD4+ and CD8+ sequences were merged in silico. A clone counted as expanded when the clone's frequency after treatment rose at least 2-fold relative to C1D1, and clones undetected at baseline were given a pseudocount of 0.5. Singleton clones were defined as clones with 0 or 1 copy at C1D1, and non-singleton clones were defined as clones with 2 or more copies. Clones expanded in unsorted samples were labelled as CD4+, CD8+ or unknown by matching protein sequences in sorted samples from the same patient. Wilcoxon tests on paired samples were used to test changes in diversity from C1D1 to C4D1. Held by TCRdb, this immuneACCESS table contains in-frame sequences only and omits some clones. Under half of the omission traces to an unresolved V gene where checked; the cause of the rest is unknown. D and trimming come from the DNA, and the V and J calls and clone size come from that table. Within this sample are about 7,000 clones, with around 75% of them counted one time only. The top ten clonotypes cover over 40% of the sample.

What the time point label conveys for this sample: cycle 4 day 1 (C4D1), after 5 to 7 weeks of nivolumab. Every trial patient had relapsed following autologous stem cell transplantation, and prior brentuximab vedotin exposure was what differed among cohorts A, B and C. The trial cohort was composed of under 70 patients with relapsed/refractory classical Hodgkin lymphoma, for whom complete response, partial response or progressive disease was recorded as best overall response. Single-agent nivolumab was administered to trial patients in the multi-cohort phase II CheckMate 205 trial. Best overall response was determined by an independent review committee according to the 2007 International Working Group response criteria. PBMCs from the trial were collected at three points: immediately before nivolumab initiation (C1D1), and during therapy at cycle 2 day 1 and cycle 4 day 1. Peripheral blood was collected in 8 mL Vacutainer Cell Preparation Tubes, from which PBMCs were isolated by centrifugation and then cryopreserved.

This material consisted of peripheral blood mononuclear cells (PBMCs), taken before the fourth cycle of nivolumab. The sequence was obtained from a human donor with classical Hodgkin lymphoma. The chain uses TRBV6-5 and TRBJ1-2; the D gene cannot be resolved reliably. The nucleotides are TGTGCCAGCAGCCCCACAGTATACTATGGCTACACCTTC. Its translation is CASSPTVYYGYTF.